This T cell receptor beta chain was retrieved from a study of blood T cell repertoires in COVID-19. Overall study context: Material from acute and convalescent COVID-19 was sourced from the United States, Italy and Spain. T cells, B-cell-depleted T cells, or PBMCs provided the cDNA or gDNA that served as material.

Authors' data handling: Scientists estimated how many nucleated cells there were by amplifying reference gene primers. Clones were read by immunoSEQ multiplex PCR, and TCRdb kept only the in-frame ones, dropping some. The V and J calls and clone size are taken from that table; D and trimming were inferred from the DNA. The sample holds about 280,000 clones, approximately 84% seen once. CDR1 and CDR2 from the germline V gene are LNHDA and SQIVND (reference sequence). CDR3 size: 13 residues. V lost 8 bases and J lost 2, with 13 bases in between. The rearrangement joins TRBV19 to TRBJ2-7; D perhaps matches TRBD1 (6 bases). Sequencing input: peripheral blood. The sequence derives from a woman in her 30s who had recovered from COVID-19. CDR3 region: CASEDRITYEQYF. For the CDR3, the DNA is TGTGCCAGTGAAGACAGGATCACCTACGAGCAGTACTTC.